One and the same sample provided the 13 T cell receptor beta chains below, sequenced in a study of blood T cell repertoires in COVID-19. Using immunoSEQ multiplex PCR, the repertoire was profiled, and TCRdb retains in-frame clones only, with some absent. This table has about 170,000 clones, 74% appearing once. The material sequenced was peripheral blood. These receptors all stem from a woman older than 75 with acute or convalescent COVID-19.

This chain links TRBV12-3 or TRBV12-4 with TRBJ2-3, with 7 bases matching TRBD1. J gave up 10 bases and V 5 bases, and 9 bases lay outside the gene matches. The CDR3 is made up of 13 amino acids. The CDR3 DNA follows: TGTGCCAGCAGTAGGGGACAGCTCAGCTCGCAGTATTTT. Amino acid sequence: CASSRGQLSSQYF.

The V and J genes are TRBV24-1 and TRBJ2-2; 7 nucleotides match TRBD1. The CDR3 has 18 amino acids. V was clipped by 0 bases and J by 4 bases; unmatched bases: 10. CDR1 is KGHDR and CDR2 is SFDVKD in the germline V gene. CDR3 sequence reads: CATSDLQGDSLSTGELFF. CDR3 coding DNA: TGTGCCACCAGTGATTTGCAAGGGGACAGTTTATCCACCGGGGAGCTGTTTTTT.

The chain has TRBV28 and TRBJ1-6; 7 bases map to TRBD1. The V segment lost 5 bases and the J segment 5 bases; nucleotides outside the gene matches: 6. CDR1 MDHEN and CDR2 SYDVKM come from the germline V gene. This CDR3 comprises 15 residues. The CDR3 region has the DNA TGTGCCAGCAGTCCCTCCGGGACAGATAATTCACCCCTCCACTTT. Translating it yields CASSPSGTDNSPLHF.

Concerning this clone: The sample holds other DNA sequences that translate to the same CDR3. This chain uses TRBV3-1 (or the pseudogene TRBV3-2) with TRBJ1-5; D gene ambiguous. This CDR3 spans 13 amino acids. Germline-derived CDR1 and CDR2 are LGHDT and YNNKEL (reference sequence). V was clipped by 0 bases and J by 4 bases, with 4 bases between them. The CDR3 is CASSQDQNQPQHF. The CDR3 DNA follows: TGTGCCAGCAGCCAAGACCAAAATCAGCCCCAGCATTTT.

The V and J genes are TRBV5-1 and TRBJ2-1; 8 bases fit TRBD2. Germline lookup yields CDR1 SGHRS and CDR2 YFSETQ. The CDR3 length is 15 residues. V lost 1 base, J lost 4 bases, and 4 bases stayed unmatched. In nucleotides, the CDR3 is TGCGCCAGCAGCTTGCAGGCTAGCGGGTACAATGAGCAGTTCTTC. Translating it yields CASSLQASGYNEQFF.

Only a few counts were recorded for this clone. Other DNA sequences in this specimen translate into the identical CDR3. The V and J genes are TRBV5-1 and TRBJ2-7, with a tentative D call TRBD1 (6 bases). CDR1 and CDR2 from the germline V gene are SGHRS and YFSETQ. The CDR3 loop spans 12 amino acids. V lost 2 bases to trimming and J lost 4 bases, with 7 bases between them. The CDR3 region is CASSLQGYEQYF. Written as DNA, the CDR3 is TGCGCCAGCAGCTTACAGGGATACGAGCAGTACTTC.

J is TRBJ1-6 and V is TRBV11-2; 8 nucleotides match TRBD1. CDR1 and CDR2 from the germline V gene are SGHAT and FQNNGV. This CDR3 has 18 residues. Losses at the gene ends were 5 bases for V and 7 bases for J; bases not matched to a gene: 16. The CDR3 is CASSTLTGAAASNSPLHF. DNA for the CDR3: TGTGCCAGCAGCACCTTGACAGGGGCCGCCGCCAGCAATTCACCCCTCCACTTT. Filled out from reference TRBV11-2 and TRBJ1-6, the complete variable domain reads EAGVAQSPRYKIIEKRQSVAFWCNPISGHATLYWYQQILGQGPKLLIQFQNNGVVDDSQLPKDRFSAERLKGVDSTLKIQPAKLEDSAVYLCASSTLTGAAASNSPLHFGNGTRLTVT.

The table lists this clone with a count of one. The V gene is TRBV10-1, the J gene TRBJ2-2, with 9 bases lining up with TRBD1. The germline gives CDR1 WNHNN, CDR2 SYGVQD (reference sequence). Trimming at V came to 4 bases and at J to 5 bases, leaving 2 bases not matched to a gene. The CDR3 length is 14 residues. CDR3 sequence reads: CASSGQGVTGELFF. The CDR3 DNA reads as TGCGCCAGCAGTGGACAGGGGGTTACCGGGGAGCTGTTTTTT.

This chain uses TRBV28 with TRBJ2-4, with no clear D. Germline CDR1 MDHEN, CDR2 SYDVKM. This CDR3 has 13 amino acids. V lost 2 bases and J lost 6, with 8 bases in between. CDR3 amino acids: CASSLVHRNIQYF. The CDR3 nucleotides read TGTGCCAGCAGTTTAGTGCACAGAAACATTCAGTACTTC.

V gene TRBV5-6 combines with J gene TRBJ2-1; 8 positions match TRBD2. After removal of 4 bases from V and 5 bases from J, the junction contained 5 bases not matched to a gene. From germline, CDR1 is SGHDT and CDR2 YYEEEE. This CDR3 has 14 residues. The CDR3 DNA reads as TGTGCCAGCAGCCCGATCGGGGGGGACAATGAGCAGTTCTTC. Amino acid sequence: CASSPIGGDNEQFF.

This clone was observed a handful of times. The V and J genes are TRBV5-6 and TRBJ2-5, with 7 nucleotides matching TRBD2. V dropped 2 bases and J dropped 4; count of bases not matched to a gene: 11. The germline gives CDR1 SGHDT, CDR2 YYEEEE. The CDR3 contains 16 residues. The CDR3 protein is CASSLFIAGDVETQYF. In DNA form, the CDR3 reads TGTGCCAGCAGCTTATTTATAGCGGGTGATGTAGAGACCCAGTACTTC.

This chain joins TRBV14 and TRBJ2-1; 8 bases line up with TRBD1. The germline gives CDR1 SGHDN, CDR2 FVKESK. The V and J ends lost 3 bases and 3 bases, in that order; junction bases with no gene match: 7. There are 16 residues in the CDR3. The DNA of the CDR3 is TGTGCCAGCAGCCACCAGACAGGGGAGAACTACAATGAGCAGTTCTTC. Its translation is CASSHQTGENYNEQFF. The full variable domain, in which reference TRBV14 and TRBJ2-1 provide the parts outside the CDR3, is EAGVTQFPSHSVIEKGQTVTLRCDPISGHDNLYWYRRVMGKEIKFLLHFVKESKQDESGMPNNRFLAERTGGTYSTLKVQPAELEDSGVYFCASSHQTGENYNEQFFGPGTRLTVL.

This rearrangement joins TRBV24-1 to TRBJ2-1; TRBD2 agrees at 15 bases. Germline-derived CDR1 and CDR2 are KGHDR and SFDVKD. The CDR3 length is 16 residues. The V segment lost 4 bases and the J segment 9 bases; nucleotides outside the gene matches: 6. This chain's CDR3 is CATSEWTSGRAVEQFF. CDR3 in DNA: TGTGCCACCAGTGAATGGACTAGCGGGAGGGCCGTTGAGCAGTTCTTC.